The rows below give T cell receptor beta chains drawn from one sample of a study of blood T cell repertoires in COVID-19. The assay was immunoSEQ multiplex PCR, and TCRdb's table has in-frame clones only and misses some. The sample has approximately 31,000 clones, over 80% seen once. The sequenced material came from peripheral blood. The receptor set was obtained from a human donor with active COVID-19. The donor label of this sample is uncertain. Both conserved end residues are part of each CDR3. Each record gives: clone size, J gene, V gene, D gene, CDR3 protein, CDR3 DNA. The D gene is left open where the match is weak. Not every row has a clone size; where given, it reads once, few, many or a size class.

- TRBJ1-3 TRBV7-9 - CASSLAVPGEIGNTIYF TGTGCCAGCAGCTTAGCGGTCCCAGGGGAAATTGGAAACACCATATATTTT
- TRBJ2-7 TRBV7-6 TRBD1 CASSLRDSRSYEQYF TGTGCCAGCAGCCTGAGGGACAGCCGAAGCTACGAGCAGTACTTC
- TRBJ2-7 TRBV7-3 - CASSLTGQSYEQYF TGTGCCAGCAGCTTAACCGGACAGTCCTACGAGCAGTACTTC
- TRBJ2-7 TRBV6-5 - CASSPLPGAHEQYF TGTGCCAGCAGTCCTCTTCCGGGAGCCCACGAGCAGTACTTC
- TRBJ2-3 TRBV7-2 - CASSFLPSSTDTQYF TGTGCCAGCAGCTTTCTCCCTTCTAGCACAGATACGCAGTATTTT
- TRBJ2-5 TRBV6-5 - CTGGTRETQYF TGTACCGGGGGGACACGAGAGACCCAGTACTTC
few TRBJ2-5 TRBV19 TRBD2 CASSSESGGGETQYF TGTGCCAGTAGCTCAGAGAGCGGGGGTGGGGAGACCCAGTACTTC
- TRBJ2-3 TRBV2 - CASSEPGLVVHTQYF TGTGCCAGCAGTGAACCGGGTCTAGTCGTACATACGCAGTATTTT
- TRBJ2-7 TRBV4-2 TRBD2 CASSQEASGLSYEQYF TGTGCCAGCAGCCAAGAGGCTAGCGGTCTTTCCTACGAGCAGTACTTC
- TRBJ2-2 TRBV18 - CASSPSAGSMGTGELFF TGTGCCAGCTCACCTTCTGCAGGGTCGATGGGGACCGGGGAGCTGTTTTTT
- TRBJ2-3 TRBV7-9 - CASTRGAGGTDTQYF TGTGCCAGCACAAGGGGGGCGGGAGGCACAGATACGCAGTATTTT
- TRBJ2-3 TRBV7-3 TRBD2 CASSFNPAGAPDTQYF TGTGCCAGCAGCTTTAACCCAGCGGGAGCCCCAGATACGCAGTATTTT
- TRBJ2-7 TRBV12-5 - CASGLAGGYEQYF TGTGCTAGTGGTTTGGCAGGGGGGTACGAGCAGTACTTC
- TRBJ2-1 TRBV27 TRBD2 CASSPTSGYYNEQFF TGTGCCAGCAGTCCGACTAGCGGGTACTACAATGAGCAGTTCTTC
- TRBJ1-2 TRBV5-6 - CASSLREGYGYTF TGTGCCAGCAGCTTGAGGGAGGGCTATGGCTACACCTTC
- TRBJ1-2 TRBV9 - CASSGGPGYNYGYTF TGTGCCAGCAGCGGAGGCCCAGGGTATAACTATGGCTACACCTTC
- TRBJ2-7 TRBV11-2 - CASSLSFRRSSYEQYF TGTGCCAGCAGCTTGAGCTTCAGAAGGAGCTCCTACGAGCAGTACTTC
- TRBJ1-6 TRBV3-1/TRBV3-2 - CASSQVDTNSPLHF TGTGCCAGCAGCCAAGTAGACACTAATTCACCCCTCCACTTT
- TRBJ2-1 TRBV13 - CASSLGLYNEQFF TGTGCCAGCAGCTTAGGCCTATACAATGAGCAGTTCTTC
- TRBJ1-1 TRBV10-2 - CASSDYRTAEAFF TGCGCCAGCAGTGATTATAGGACAGCTGAAGCTTTCTTT
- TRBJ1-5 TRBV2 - CASRTGFANQPQHF TGTGCCAGCAGAACAGGGTTTGCCAATCAGCCCCAGCATTTT
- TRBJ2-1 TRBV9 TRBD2 CASSARTSRIYNEQFF TGTGCCAGCAGCGCCCGGACTAGCCGAATTTACAATGAGCAGTTCTTC
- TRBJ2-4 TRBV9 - CASSVDGGKNIQYF TGTGCCAGCAGCGTAGACGGGGGCAAAAACATTCAGTACTTC
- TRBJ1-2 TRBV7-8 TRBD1 CASSPSRDRGSNYGYTF TGTGCCAGCAGCCCCTCCCGGGACAGGGGATCTAACTATGGCTACACCTTC
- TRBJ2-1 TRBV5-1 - CASSFGGANEQFF TGCGCCAGCAGCTTTGGAGGGGCCAATGAGCAGTTCTTC
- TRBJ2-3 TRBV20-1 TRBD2 CSASGGGRPDTQYF TGCAGTGCTAGTGGGGGGGGTCGCCCAGATACGCAGTATTTT
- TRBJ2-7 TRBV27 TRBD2 CASSLLLGPAGGVHEQYF TGTGCCAGCAGTTTATTACTGGGCCCAGCGGGAGGGGTACACGAGCAGTACTTC
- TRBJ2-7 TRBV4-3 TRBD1 CASSPGQGAYEQYF TGCGCCAGCAGCCCGGGACAGGGGGCCTACGAGCAGTACTTC
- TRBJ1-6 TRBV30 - CAWSVPGERSPLHF TGTGCCTGGAGTGTACCCGGGGAAAGGTCACCCCTCCACTTT
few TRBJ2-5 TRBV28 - CASSPYPGETQYF TGTGCCAGCAGTCCTTACCCGGGGGAGACCCAGTACTTC
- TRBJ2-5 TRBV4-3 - CASSQGTAVGGETQYF TGCGCCAGCAGCCAAGGGACGGCTGTAGGGGGAGAGACCCAGTACTTC
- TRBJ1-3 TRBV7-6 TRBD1 CASSLDRASSGNTIYF TGTGCCAGCAGCTTGGACAGGGCTAGCTCTGGAAACACCATATATTTT
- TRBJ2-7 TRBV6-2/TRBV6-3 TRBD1 CASSPPTGGYEQYF TGTGCCAGCAGCCCACCGACAGGGGGCTACGAGCAGTACTTC
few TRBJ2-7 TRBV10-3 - CAISGAPREQYF TGTGCCATCAGTGGGGCTCCCCGCGAGCAGTACTTC
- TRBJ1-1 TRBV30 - CAWARGHPEAFF TGTGCCTGGGCCCGTGGACATCCCGAAGCTTTCTTT
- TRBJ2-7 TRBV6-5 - CASSYAGPYEQYF TGTGCCAGCAGTTACGCGGGCCCCTACGAGCAGTACTTC
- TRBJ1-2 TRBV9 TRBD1 CASSGGQGYGYTF TGTGCCAGCAGCGGGGGACAGGGCTATGGCTACACCTTC
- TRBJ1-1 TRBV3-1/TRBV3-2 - CASSQDPGNTEAFF TGTGCCAGCAGCCAAGACCCAGGGAACACTGAAGCTTTCTTT
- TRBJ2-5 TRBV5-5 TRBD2 CASSVYFGGAGGRETQYF TGTGCCAGCAGCGTTTATTTTGGGGGAGCGGGGGGGCGAGAGACCCAGTACTTC
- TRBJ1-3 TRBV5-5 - CASSLVQRYSGNTIYF TGTGCCAGCAGCTTGGTTCAGCGGTACTCTGGAAACACCATATATTTT
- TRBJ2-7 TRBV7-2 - CASTSTRGPYEQYF TGTGCCAGCACCTCCACCAGGGGTCCCTACGAGCAGTACTTC
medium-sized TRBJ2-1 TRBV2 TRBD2 CASTGTSGYNEQFF TGTGCCAGCACCGGGACTAGCGGCTACAATGAGCAGTTCTTC
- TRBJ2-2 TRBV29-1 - CSVVVGRTTGELFF TGCAGCGTTGTTGTTGGCAGAACGACCGGGGAGCTGTTTTTT
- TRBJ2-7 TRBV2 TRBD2 CASSDSTGTSGRDEQYF TGTGCCAGCAGTGATTCAACCGGGACTAGCGGGAGGGACGAGCAGTACTTC
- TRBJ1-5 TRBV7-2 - CASSLGLDRGISNQPQHF TGTGCCAGCAGCTTAGGCTTGGATCGGGGTATTAGCAATCAGCCCCAGCATTTT
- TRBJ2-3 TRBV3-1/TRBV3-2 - CASSHRGGKRQSLPTDTQYF TGTGCCAGCAGCCATAGGGGGGGGAAAAGACAAAGCCTTCCGACAGATACGCAGTATTTT
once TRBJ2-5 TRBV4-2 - CASSHALGAGETQYF TGTGCCAGCAGCCATGCGCTAGGGGCAGGGGAGACCCAGTACTTC
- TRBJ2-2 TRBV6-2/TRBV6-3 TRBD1 CASSDPGQGFTGELFF TGTGCCAGCAGTGACCCGGGACAGGGGTTCACCGGGGAGCTGTTTTTT
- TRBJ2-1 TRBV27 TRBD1 CASSRWTGPDRDEQFF TGTGCCAGCAGCCGATGGACAGGGCCCGACCGCGATGAGCAGTTCTTC
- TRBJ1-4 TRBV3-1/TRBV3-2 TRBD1 CASSQRTGNNEKLFF TGTGCCAGCAGCCAGAGGACAGGCAATAATGAAAAACTGTTTTTT